Below, 14 T cell receptor beta chains from the same sample are listed, as sequenced in a study of blood T cells in healthy people across ages. A second roughly 6 to 12 cycle PCR used barcoded and J-beta primers. MiXCR was run by TCRdb on the 5' RACE reads, yielding one entry per CDR3 protein. Counted here are about 1 million distinct CDR3 sequences, 20% to 25% occurring once; the ten biggest clones make up around 0.7%. The sample was also linked to a second study, of T cells of mothers and their children.

Sequencing was done on a sample of blood. The receptors derive from a girl aged 2 to 9 in good health.

The chain carries TRBV4-1 and TRBJ1-5; D gene uncertain. Trimming took off 4 bases at V and 5 bases at J, with 9 bases between the two ends. CDR3 length: 13 residues. Per the germline V gene, CDR1 is MGHRA and CDR2 is YSYEKL. The DNA for the CDR3 is TGCGCCAGCAGCCCCCGCTTGGATCAGCCCCAGCATTTT. Its protein is CASSPRLDQPQHF.

This clonotype was seen only a few times. This rearrangement joins TRBV6-5 to TRBJ1-1; D not resolved. Trimming took off 7 bases at V and 4 bases at J, with 16 bases between the two ends. CDR3 length: 14 amino acids. Germline V gene lookup returns CDR1 MNHEY and CDR2 SVGAGI. CDR3 nucleotides: TGTGCCAGCACCGCTAATGGGAGGCGCACTGAAGCTTTCTTT. Amino acid sequence: CASTANGRRTEAFF.

This clonotype was seen only a few times. The rearrangement uses TRBV28 and TRBJ2-1; 7 positions agree with TRBD2. The CDR3 length is 18 residues. CDR1 and CDR2 (germline): MDHEN, SYDVKM. Trimming cost V 5 bases and J 2 bases; bases outside gene matches: 15. CDR3 sequence reads: CASSPGGSQAATYNEQFF. The CDR3 region has the DNA TGTGCCAGCAGTCCCGGGGGGTCTCAAGCGGCCACCTACAATGAGCAGTTCTTC.

In nucleotides, the CDR3 is TGTGCCAGCAGTTTATGGACAGGGGAAGACGAGCAGTACTTC. Translating gives CASSLWTGEDEQYF. The rearrangement uses TRBV7-9 and TRBJ2-5; the match to TRBD1 covers 9 bases. The J call may be faulty, since TRBJ2-7 better matches the DNA end. Germline CDR1 reads SEHNR; CDR2 reads FQNEAQ (reference sequence). CDR3 size: 14 residues.

The chain recombines TRBV7-2 with TRBJ2-7, with 7 positions matching TRBD1. Germline V gene data show CDR1 as SGHTA and CDR2 as FQGNSA. With 4 bases clipped from V and 5 bases from J, the junction kept 14 bases outside the gene matches. The CDR3 sequence is 16 residues long. The chain's CDR3 is CASSYSQDRPPHEQYF. DNA for the CDR3: TGTGCCAGCAGCTATAGTCAGGACAGGCCGCCTCACGAGCAGTACTTC.

The sample holds a few counts of this clonotype. This sequence joins TRBV20-1 and TRBJ1-1, with a weak D call TRBD1 (6 bases). Germline lookup yields CDR1 DFQATT and CDR2 SNEGSKA (reference sequence). V was pared by 3 bases and J by 6 bases, with 17 bases between. This CDR3 region has 14 residues. The chain's CDR3 is CSASDGTRPSEAFF. The CDR3, as DNA: TGCAGTGCTAGTGATGGGACACGGCCCTCTGAAGCTTTCTTT.

This sequence joins TRBV14 and TRBJ2-1; TRBD2 agrees at 10 bases. V was clipped by 5 bases and J by 2 bases; unmatched bases: 9. CDR1 is SGHDN, CDR2 FVKESK, per germline. The CDR3 runs 17 residues. For the CDR3, the DNA is TGTGCCAGCAGCAAGTTCTCCCTAGCGGGGGCCTACAATGAGCAGTTCTTC. Protein: CASSKFSLAGAYNEQFF.

This sequence joins TRBV7-2 and TRBJ1-2; 7 positions match TRBD1. Germline loops: CDR1 SGHTA, CDR2 FQGNSA. This CDR3 region has 14 residues. Trimming at V came to 5 bases and at J to 5 bases, leaving 8 bases not matched to a gene. DNA of the CDR3: TGTGCCAGCAGCGACGGGACAGAGGTTTATGGCTACACCTTC. Protein: CASSDGTEVYGYTF.

The gene calls are TRBV6-2 or TRBV6-3 and TRBJ1-5; D gene unclear. V lost 4 bases and J 4 bases, leaving 14 bases between the germline ends. This CDR3 is built from 15 residues. Germline assignment: CDR1 MNHEY and CDR2 SVGEGT. Here the CDR3 DNA reads TGTGCCAGCAGTTCCGACATAGCCCTAAATCAGCCCCAGCATTTT. This codes for CASSSDIALNQPQHF.

The chain combines TRBV24-1 with TRBJ2-3; D call uncertain. The length of the CDR3 is 14 residues. CDR1 and CDR2 (germline): KGHDR, SFDVKD. The V and J ends lost 2 bases and 1 base respectively, with 6 bases between them. The CDR3 spells CATSDSGGTDTQYF. CDR3 coding DNA: TGTGCCACCAGTGATTCTGGGGGCACAGATACGCAGTATTTT.

The gene calls are TRBV5-1 and TRBJ1-2; TRBD1 matches 9 bases. The J segment lost 8 bases and the V segment lost 4 bases, leaving 9 bases of the junction unmatched. The CDR3 runs 14 residues. Germline-derived CDR1 and CDR2 are SGHRS and YFSETQ. DNA for the CDR3: TGCGCCAGCAGCCGTGACCGACAGGGGGGAGGCTACACCTTC. As protein: CASSRDRQGGGYTF.

This clonotype was seen only a few times. This chain links TRBV12-3 or TRBV12-4 with TRBJ2-5; 11 positions agree with TRBD2. The CDR3 is 16 amino acids. V lost 4 bases and J lost 3; bases outside the gene matches: 7. Here the CDR3 DNA reads TGTGCCAGCAGTTCGACCGGGACTAGCGGTAAAGAGACCCAGTACTTC. This sequence encodes CASSSTGTSGKETQYF.

This clonotype has just a few counts. The rearrangement uses TRBV7-2 and TRBJ1-4; D ambiguous. The CDR3 runs 17 residues. V gave up 1 base and J gave up 0 bases, with 12 bases separating them. The V gene's germline CDR1 is SGHTA and CDR2 FQGNSA. CDR3 sequence (DNA): TGTGCCAGCAGCTTAGTGGGCAGCCATGCAACTAATGAAAAACTGTTTTTT. Translated: CASSLVGSHATNEKLFF.

This clonotype was seen a handful of times. The chain employs TRBV29-1 and TRBJ2-5, with TRBD1 as a possible D gene (5 bases). The closer fit of TRBJ2-7 to the DNA end suggests the J call may be wrong. The V gene's germline CDR1 is SQVTM and CDR2 ANQGSEA. There are 12 residues in the CDR3. The CDR3, as DNA: TGCAGCGTTGAGGGCAGGGCCTACGAGCAGTACTTC. Translation: CSVEGRAYEQYF.